One sample yielded the 30 T cell receptor beta chains listed below, sequenced in a study of T cell repertoires in cytomegalovirus infection. TCRdb recomputed calls from the reads with MiXCR, one row per CDR3 protein. This sample has roughly 51,000 distinct CDR3 sequences, with about 18% found just once. Which antigens these TCRs recognize remains unknown. The material sequenced was CD8+ T cells from cultured PBMCs, taken from culture after CMV antigen stimulation. The origin of the receptors is a human donor in good health (CMV status not recorded). Some clones in this sample may be carry-over from other donors' samples.

This rearrangement joins TRBV10-3 to TRBJ2-7; D remains ambiguous. Per the germline V gene, CDR1 is ENHRY and CDR2 is SYGVKD. Trimming shortened V by 3 bases and J by 6 bases, and 12 bases separated the two germline ends. The CDR3 sequence is 13 residues long. CDR3 nucleotides: TGTGCCATCAGTGATTATGAACTAAGCGAGCAGTACTTC. It yields the protein CAISDYELSEQYF.

This clonotype was counted between two and nine times. The chain carries TRBV7-2 and TRBJ2-3; the D is unclear. Per germline, CDR1 SGHTA and CDR2 FQGNSA. CDR3 length: 15 amino acids. V lost 5 bases, J lost 5 bases, and 17 bases lay in between. CDR3 DNA sequence: TGTGCCAGCAGCGGAATTCCCCCTTGGGTAGATACGCAGTATTTT. This encodes CASSGIPPWVDTQYF.

The J gene is TRBJ2-7, the V gene TRBV27, with 7 bases that match TRBD1. The CDR3 extends over 15 amino acids. V lost 0 bases to trimming and J lost 4 bases; unmatched junction nucleotides: 6. The germline CDR1 and CDR2 sequences are MNHEY and SMNVEV (reference sequence). The CDR3 nucleotides read TGTGCCAGCAGTTTATCGAGGGGGCTAGTTTACGAGCAGTACTTC. Encoded protein: CASSLSRGLVYEQYF.

The table lists this clonotype with many counts. J is TRBJ1-1 and V is TRBV4-3; the D gene is possibly TRBD1 (6 bases). Germline lookup yields CDR1 LGHNA and CDR2 YSLEER. V was trimmed by 4 bases and J by 7 bases, leaving 13 bases between them. The CDR3 is made up of 13 amino acids. The CDR3 region is CASSPGTTGEAFF. CDR3 bases: TGCGCCAGCAGCCCGGGGACAACAGGTGAAGCTTTCTTT.

This chain connects TRBV7-2 to TRBJ2-3; TRBD2 aligns across 9 bases. This CDR3 is built from 16 residues. J was trimmed by 1 base and V by 5 bases; bases with no gene match: 7. CDR1 and CDR2 from the germline V gene are SGHTA and FQGNSA. The CDR3: CASSTVAGERTDTQYF. The CDR3 bases are TGTGCCAGCAGCACAGTAGCGGGAGAGCGCACAGATACGCAGTATTTT.

With respect to this clonotype: The junction departs from the called germline gene at one end, perhaps through a read error. The chain links TRBV28 to TRBJ2-7; D is uncertain. Per germline, CDR1 MDHEN and CDR2 SYDVKM. This CDR3 has 15 residues. The CDR3: CARSRPGATSYEQYF. The CDR3 DNA is TGTGCCCGCAGTCGTCCGGGCGCAACCTCCTACGAGCAGTACTTC. Supplemented by reference TRBV28 and TRBJ2-7, the full variable domain reads DVKVTQSSRYLVKRTGEKVFLECVQDMDHENMFWYRQDPGLGLRLIYFSYDVKMKEKGDIPEGYSVSREKKERFSLILESASTNQTSMYLCARSRPGATSYEQYFGPGTRLTVT.

The J gene is TRBJ2-3, the V gene TRBV27, with 8 positions matching TRBD2. Germline V gene data show CDR1 as MNHEY and CDR2 as SMNVEV (reference sequence). With V trimmed by 6 bases and J by 2 bases, 7 bases remained unmatched. This CDR3 has 15 residues. CDR3 sequence: CASSHSGKDTDTQYF. DNA for the CDR3: TGTGCCAGCAGCCATAGCGGGAAGGACACAGATACGCAGTATTTT.

In this sample, this clonotype turned up once. Sequence at one end of the junction differs from germline and may be a read error. The rearrangement links TRBV7-8 to TRBJ2-1, with 8 bases lining up with TRBD1. Gene TRBJ2-7 matches the end of the DNA better, so the J call may be wrong. CDR3 length: 15 residues. CDR1 and CDR2 (germline): SGHVS, FQNEAQ. This chain's CDR3 is CAISLSRGLYSEQYF. The CDR3 nucleotides read TGTGCCATCAGCTTATCCAGGGGGCTCTACAGTGAGCAGTACTTC.

A few counts support this clonotype. The chain links TRBV4-3 to TRBJ1-1, with D perhaps TRBD1 (5 bases). V was trimmed by 2 bases and J by 2 bases, leaving 9 bases between them. CDR1 LGHNA and CDR2 YSLEER come from the germline V gene. The CDR3 loop spans 14 amino acids. CDR3 nucleotide sequence: TGCGCCAGCAGCCAAAGCTGGACAAACACTGAAGCTTTCTTT. It is translated as CASSQSWTNTEAFF.

This clonotype was counted between two and nine times. This sequence joins TRBV7-3 and TRBJ2-5; possibly TRBD1 for D (5 bases). Trimming removed 5 bases at V and 2 bases at J, with 12 bases between. CDR3 size: 14 residues. Per germline, CDR1 SGHTA and CDR2 FQGTGA. CDR3 sequence reads: CASSPLGEQETQYF. The CDR3, as DNA: TGTGCCAGCAGCCCCTTAGGGGAACAAGAGACCCAGTACTTC.

The V gene is TRBV7-3, the J gene TRBJ2-7; D is perhaps TRBD2 (5 bases). The germline V gene has CDR1 SGHTA and CDR2 FQGTGA. CDR3 length: 16 residues. V gave up 5 bases and J gave up 0 bases, with 17 bases separating them. The CDR3 loop is CASSVGPSGNSYEQYF. The DNA of the CDR3 is TGTGCCAGCAGCGTCGGACCAAGCGGTAACTCCTACGAGCAGTACTTC. The whole variable domain, remainder taken from reference TRBV7-3 and TRBJ2-7, is GAGVSQTPSNKVTEKGKYVELRCDPISGHTALYWYRQSLGQGPEFLIYFQGTGAADDSGLPNDRFFAVRPEGSVSTLKIQRTERGDSAVYLCASSVGPSGNSYEQYFGPGTRLTVT.

This clonotype was found a few times. The V call is TRBV4-3, the J call TRBJ1-4; D call uncertain. V was shortened by 2 bases and J by 7 bases, with 14 bases between the two germline ends. The CDR3 length is 15 residues. CDR1 and CDR2 (germline): LGHNA, YSLEER. For the CDR3, the DNA is TGCGCCAGCAGCCAATCCCTTTGGACCGGTGAAAAACTGTTTTTT. It encodes CASSQSLWTGEKLFF.

This clonotype was detected only a few times. The rearrangement links TRBV4-2 to TRBJ2-1; 9 bases map to TRBD2. V was clipped by 0 bases and J by 7 bases; unmatched bases: 10. From germline, CDR1 is LGHNA and CDR2 YNFKEQ. There are 17 residues in the CDR3. The CDR3 DNA follows: TGTGCCAGCAGCCAAGATGGCACGGCGGGGGGGCCGAATGAGCAGTTCTTC. Protein sequence: CASSQDGTAGGPNEQFF.

The rearrangement joins TRBV20-1 to TRBJ2-5, with 7 bases matching TRBD2. V lost 3 bases and J lost 6; bases outside the gene matches: 7. The V gene's germline CDR1 is DFQATT and CDR2 SNEGSKA (reference sequence). This CDR3 contains 13 residues. This CDR3 is CSASQQSGKTQYF. CDR3 in DNA: TGCAGTGCTAGTCAGCAGAGCGGGAAGACCCAGTACTTC.

This clonotype is termed medium-sized. The J gene is TRBJ2-4, the V gene TRBV27; 8 bases match TRBD1. There are 17 residues in the CDR3. The trim removed 5 bases at V and 4 bases at J, leaving 13 bases unmatched. The V gene's germline CDR1 is MNHEY and CDR2 SMNVEV (reference sequence). The CDR3 DNA is TGTGCCAGCAGTACCATGACAGGGGTTCGGGGGAAAAACATTCAGTACTTC. This encodes CASSTMTGVRGKNIQYF.

CDR3 coding DNA: TGTGCCAGCAGCGCCGGGGGGTCCGCCGGGGAGCTGTTTTTT. It translates to CASSAGGSAGELFF. This rearrangement joins TRBV9 to TRBJ2-2; 7 nucleotides match TRBD2. Germline CDR1 reads SGDLS; CDR2 reads YYNGEE. The CDR3 sequence is 14 residues long. V shed 3 bases and J 6 bases; nucleotides not matched to a gene: 5.

This clonotype turned up a few times. This chain joins TRBV7-9 and TRBJ2-1, with 13 bases fitting TRBD2. The CDR3 has 18 amino acids. Germline V gene sequence: CDR1 SEHNR, CDR2 FQNEAQ (reference sequence). V dropped 5 bases and J dropped 2; count of bases not matched to a gene: 9. The CDR3 DNA reads TGTGCCAGCAGCGGAGGGACTAGCGGGGACCCACCCTACAATGAGCAGTTCTTC. Amino acids: CASSGGTSGDPPYNEQFF.

This clonotype was observed a few times. This chain uses TRBV18 with TRBJ2-6; TRBD2 might be the D (5 bases). Germline CDR1 and CDR2: KGHSH and LQKENI. Trimming cost V 6 bases and J 0 bases, with 12 bases left between them. This CDR3 has 16 amino acids. The CDR3 region has the DNA TGTGCCAGCTCCCTGCCGGGAACCTCTGGGGCCAACGTCCTGACTTTC. Protein sequence: CASSLPGTSGANVLTF. The full variable domain, in which reference TRBV18 and TRBJ2-6 provide the parts outside the CDR3, is NAGVMQNPRHLVRRRGQEARLRCSPMKGHSHVYWYRQLPEEGLKFMVYLQKENIIDESGMPKERFSAEFPKEGPSILRIQQVVRGDSAAYFCASSLPGTSGANVLTFGAGSRLTVL.

In the case of this clonotype: This clone may be a read error of a much larger clone one base away. V gene TRBV12-3 or TRBV12-4 combines with J gene TRBJ2-1; no definite D call. The CDR3 contains 11 residues. V was cut by 8 bases and J by 7 bases, with 9 bases left in between. As DNA, the CDR3 is TGTGCCAGCTGCCTGGTGAATGAGCAGTTCTTC. Translation gives CASCLVNEQFF.

This clonotype was counted many times. The chain is built from TRBV29-1 and TRBJ2-7; D remains ambiguous. The germline V gene encodes CDR1 SQVTM and CDR2 ANQGSEA. The V gene lost 0 bases and the J gene lost 0 bases, with 12 bases spanning the gap. The CDR3 consists of 15 residues. The CDR3 bases are TGCAGCGTTGAAGATGAAGGAAAAAGCTCCTACGAGCAGTACTTC. Its protein product is CSVEDEGKSSYEQYF.

The rearrangement links TRBV7-6 to TRBJ1-4; D possibly corresponds to TRBD1 (5 bases). There are 16 residues in the CDR3. The germline V gene encodes CDR1 SGHVS and CDR2 FNYEAQ. Trimming cost V 2 bases and J 3 bases, with 13 bases left between them. DNA of the CDR3: TGTGCCAGCAGCTTACGCCCACAGGCTCCTAATGAAAAACTGTTTTTT. It encodes CASSLRPQAPNEKLFF. Based on the CDR3 plus reference TRBV7-6 and TRBJ1-4, the full variable domain is GAGVSQSPRYKVTKRGQDVALRCDPISGHVSLYWYRQALGQGPEFLTYFNYEAQQDKSGLPNDRFSAERPEGSISTLTIQRTEQRDSAMYRCASSLRPQAPNEKLFFGSGTQLSVL.

This clonotype has a handful of counts. V gene TRBV7-2 combines with J gene TRBJ1-2; the D gene is possibly TRBD1 (5 bases). CDR3 length: 16 residues. Looked up from germline, CDR1 is SGHTA and CDR2 is FQGNSA. V shed 5 bases and J shed 4 bases, with 20 bases lying between them. DNA for the CDR3: TGTGCCAGCAGCCCACAGGAGAGTTACCTTAGCTATGGCTACACCTTC. It codes for CASSPQESYLSYGYTF.

This chain uses TRBV11-2 with TRBJ2-2; D gene unclear. The germline gives CDR1 SGHAT, CDR2 FQNNGV. CDR3 length: 13 amino acids. Trimming took off 5 bases at V and 5 bases at J, with 9 bases between the two ends. CDR3 bases: TGTGCCAGCAGCCATAGTGGGACCGGGGAGCTGTTTTTT. Its translation: CASSHSGTGELFF.

This clonotype has a handful of counts. The V gene is TRBV7-2, the J gene TRBJ2-7, with 9 bases identical to TRBD1. Trimming removed 5 bases from V and 4 bases from J; junction bases left unmatched: 9. Per the germline V gene, CDR1 is SGHTA and CDR2 is FQGNSA. This CDR3 is built from 15 residues. CDR3 in DNA: TGTGCCAGCAGCCCAGACAGGGGGAGCACTTACGAGCAGTACTTC. Protein product: CASSPDRGSTYEQYF.

V is TRBV7-8 and J is TRBJ1-2, with D unresolved. Between the trimmed V and J ends, which lost 2 bases and 2 bases, there was a span of 6 bases. Germline V CDR1 and CDR2: SGHVS, FQNEAQ. The CDR3 covers 13 residues. The CDR3 protein is CASSLNRNYGYTF. The CDR3 nucleotides read TGTGCCAGCAGCTTAAACCGGAACTATGGCTACACCTTC. The whole variable domain, remainder taken from reference TRBV7-8 and TRBJ1-2, is GAGVSQSPRYKVAKRGQDVALRCDPISGHVSLFWYQQALGQGPEFLTYFQNEAQLDKSGLPSDRFFAERPEGSVSTLKIQRTQQEDSAVYLCASSLNRNYGYTFGSGTRLTVV.

V and J are TRBV28 and TRBJ2-2; the match to TRBD2 covers 9 bases. The CDR3 is made up of 16 amino acids. Germline values: CDR1 MDHEN, CDR2 SYDVKM. The V gene end was trimmed by 6 bases and the J gene end by 5 bases; junction bases not matched to a gene: 10. CDR3 sequence reads: CASSSRRAGGTGELFF. The CDR3 DNA reads as TGTGCCAGCAGCTCCCGCCGGGCGGGGGGGACCGGGGAGCTGTTTTTT. The whole variable domain, remainder taken from reference TRBV28 and TRBJ2-2, is DVKVTQSSRYLVKRTGEKVFLECVQDMDHENMFWYRQDPGLGLRLIYFSYDVKMKEKGDIPEGYSVSREKKERFSLILESASTNQTSMYLCASSSRRAGGTGELFFGEGSRLTVL.

V gene TRBV7-9 combines with J gene TRBJ2-2; a weak D match, TRBD2 (6 bases). Germline V lookup: CDR1 SEHNR, CDR2 FQNEAQ (reference sequence). Trimming pared 4 bases from V and 4 bases from J, leaving 16 bases between. The CDR3 sequence is 16 residues long. The DNA for the CDR3 is TGTGCCAGCAGCTACCCCAGGTCGCGGGGCACCGGGGAGCTGTTTTTT. It translates to CASSYPRSRGTGELFF.

This clonotype turned up a few times. The chain employs TRBV12-3 or TRBV12-4 and TRBJ2-2; 11 nucleotides agree with TRBD1. With V trimmed by 6 bases and J by 4 bases, 4 bases remained unmatched. The CDR3 is 15 residues long. CDR3 residues: CASSRTGGSTGELFF. CDR3 DNA sequence: TGTGCCAGCAGCCGGACAGGGGGCAGCACCGGGGAGCTGTTTTTT.

The V call is TRBV7-9, the J call TRBJ1-4; TRBD1 matches at 7 bases. Germline loops: CDR1 SEHNR, CDR2 FQNEAQ (reference sequence). This CDR3 spans 14 amino acids. J was trimmed by 5 bases and V by 4 bases; bases with no gene match: 4. CDR3: CASSWGQQNEKLFF. CDR3 in DNA: TGTGCCAGCAGCTGGGGACAGCAAAATGAAAAACTGTTTTTT. Combining the CDR3 with reference TRBV7-9 and TRBJ1-4 gives the whole variable domain DTGVSQNPRHKITKRGQNVTFRCDPISEHNRLYWYRQTLGQGPEFLTYFQNEAQLEKSRLLSDRFSAERPKGSFSTLEIQRTEQGDSAMYLCASSWGQQNEKLFFGSGTQLSVL.

A remark on this clonotype: A read error may be the cause here, since a much bigger clone is one base away. Since no conserved phenylalanine or tryptophan closes the CDR3, a read error is the likely cause. This rearrangement joins TRBV7-9 to TRBJ1-2; no clear D. CDR3 length: 13 amino acids. CDR1 is SEHNR, CDR2 FQNEAQ, per germline (reference sequence). With 1 base removed from V and 7 bases from J, the gap between germline ends came to 10 bases. CDR3 DNA sequence: TGTGCCAGCAGCTTAGTTTCTCTTTTTGGCTACACCTTG. Translation gives CASSLVSLFGYTL.